The subject of this entry is one T cell receptor beta chain. Per the original methods: Nucleated cell number was recorded as an estimate derived from reference gene primer amplification. Clones were sequenced by immunoSEQ multiplex PCR, and TCRdb holds only the in-frame ones, with some missing. V, J and clone size were drawn from that table, and D and trimming were deduced from the DNA. The data hold almost 80,000 clones, with 90% observed a single time. There are 16 residues in the CDR3. V gave up 2 bases and J gave up 7 bases; unmatched junction bases: 10. From germline, CDR1 is LGHNA and CDR2 YNFKEQ. The data were taken from a study of blood T cell repertoires in COVID-19. Study overall: Donors in the United States, Italy and Spain gave samples during acute or convalescent COVID-19. From T cells, B-cell-depleted T cells, or PBMCs came the material, which was cDNA or gDNA.

The chain couples TRBV4-2 to TRBJ2-7, with 11 bases matching TRBD1. The sample comprised peripheral blood. The origin of this receptor is a woman of 80 years or more with acute or convalescent COVID-19. In DNA, the CDR3 is TGTGCCAGCAGCCAAAACGCTGGACAGGGGGCGGGTGAGCAGTACTTC. Amino acid sequence: CASSQNAGQGAGEQYF.